This is a list of T cell receptor beta chains from one sample in a study of T cells in pancreatic ductal adenocarcinoma. This table comes from immunoSEQ multiplex PCR, and its TCRdb copy is limited to in-frame clones, with some not included. The table shows some 16,000 clones, with about 88% occurring only once. The sample comprised PBMCs. All receptors come from a human donor with pancreatic ductal adenocarcinoma. CDR3s include the opening cysteine and the closing phenylalanine or tryptophan. The order of the fields is J gene, V gene, D gene, CDR3 protein, CDR3 DNA. D genes are given only for firm matches.

J gene: TRBJ1-1; V gene: TRBV7-6; D gene: .; CDR3 protein: CASSPGGGMNTEAFF; CDR3 DNA: TGTGCCAGCAGCCCCGGAGGCGGCATGAACACTGAAGCTTTCTTT
J gene: TRBJ2-7; V gene: TRBV29-1; D gene: TRBD2; CDR3 protein: CSVGGGGQWYEQYF; CDR3 DNA: TGCAGCGTTGGGGGCGGGGGTCAATGGTACGAGCAGTACTTC
J gene: TRBJ1-5; V gene: TRBV28; D gene: TRBD1; CDR3 protein: CASSPGTGKNQPQHF; CDR3 DNA: TGTGCCAGCAGTCCCGGGACAGGGAAAAATCAGCCCCAGCATTTT
J gene: TRBJ1-4; V gene: TRBV5-4; D gene: .; CDR3 protein: CASSSAGATNEKLFF; CDR3 DNA: TGTGCCAGCAGCTCAGCAGGGGCCACTAATGAAAAACTGTTTTTT
J gene: TRBJ1-2; V gene: TRBV28; D gene: TRBD1; CDR3 protein: CASSLGQGGGYTF; CDR3 DNA: TGTGCCAGCAGTTTGGGACAGGGGGGTGGCTACACCTTC
J gene: TRBJ1-1; V gene: TRBV5-1; D gene: .; CDR3 protein: CASSRGQLIDKTEAFF; CDR3 DNA: TGCGCCAGCTCGCGCGGTCAGCTAATTGATAAGACTGAAGCTTTCTTT
J gene: TRBJ1-1; V gene: TRBV7-8; D gene: TRBD1; CDR3 protein: CASSSPSGTGRSAFF; CDR3 DNA: TGTGCCAGCAGCTCACCCTCCGGGACAGGGCGCTCCGCTTTCTTT
J gene: TRBJ1-2; V gene: TRBV5-1; D gene: .; CDR3 protein: CASSLTTGNYGYTF; CDR3 DNA: TGCGCCAGCAGCCTCACCACAGGGAACTATGGCTACACCTTC
J gene: TRBJ1-1; V gene: TRBV11-3; D gene: TRBD1; CDR3 protein: CASSLLQGAEAFF; CDR3 DNA: TGTGCCAGCAGCTTGCTTCAGGGGGCTGAAGCTTTCTTT
J gene: TRBJ1-2; V gene: TRBV7-9; D gene: .; CDR3 protein: CASSLEGLLNYGYTF; CDR3 DNA: TGTGCCAGCAGCTTAGAGGGACTCCTGAACTATGGCTACACCTTC